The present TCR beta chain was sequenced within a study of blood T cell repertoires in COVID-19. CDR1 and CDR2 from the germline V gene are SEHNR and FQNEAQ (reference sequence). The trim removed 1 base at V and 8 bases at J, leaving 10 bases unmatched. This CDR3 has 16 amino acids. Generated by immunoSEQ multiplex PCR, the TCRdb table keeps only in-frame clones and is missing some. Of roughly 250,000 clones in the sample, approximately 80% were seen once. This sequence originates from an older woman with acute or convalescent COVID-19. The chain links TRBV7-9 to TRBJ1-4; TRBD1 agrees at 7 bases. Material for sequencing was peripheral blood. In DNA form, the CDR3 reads TGTGCCAGCAGCTTAGGCGGGGACAGCCTTTTGGAAAAACTGTTTTTT. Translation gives CASSLGGDSLLEKLFF.